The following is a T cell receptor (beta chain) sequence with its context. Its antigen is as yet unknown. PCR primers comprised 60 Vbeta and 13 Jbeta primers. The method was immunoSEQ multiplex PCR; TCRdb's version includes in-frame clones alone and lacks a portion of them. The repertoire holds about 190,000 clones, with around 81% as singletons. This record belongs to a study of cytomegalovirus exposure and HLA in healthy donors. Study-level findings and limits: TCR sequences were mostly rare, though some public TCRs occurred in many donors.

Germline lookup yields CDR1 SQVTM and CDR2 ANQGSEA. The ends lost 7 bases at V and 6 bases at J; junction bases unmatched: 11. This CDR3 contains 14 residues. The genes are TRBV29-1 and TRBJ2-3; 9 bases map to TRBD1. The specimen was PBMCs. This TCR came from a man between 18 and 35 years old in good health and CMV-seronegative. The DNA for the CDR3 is TGCAGCGAAGTAACAGGGGGCGCCCGTGATACGCAGTATTTT. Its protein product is CSEVTGGARDTQYF.